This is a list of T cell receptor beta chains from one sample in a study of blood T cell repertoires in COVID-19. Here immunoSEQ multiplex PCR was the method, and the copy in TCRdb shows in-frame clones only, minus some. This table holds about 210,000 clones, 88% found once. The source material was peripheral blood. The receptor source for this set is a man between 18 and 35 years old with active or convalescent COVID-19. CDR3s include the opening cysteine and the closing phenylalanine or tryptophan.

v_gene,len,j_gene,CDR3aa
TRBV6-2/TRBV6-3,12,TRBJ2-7,CASSFSGSEQYF
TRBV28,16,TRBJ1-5,CASSLYRTGWNQPQHF
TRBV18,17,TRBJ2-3,CASSPIMRGGRTDTQYF
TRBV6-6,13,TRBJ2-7,CASRTEFGYEQYF
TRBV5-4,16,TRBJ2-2,CASSLAVGTNTGELFF
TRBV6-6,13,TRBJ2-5,CASSYRLAESQYF
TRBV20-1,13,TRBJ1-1,CSASQGAHSEAFF
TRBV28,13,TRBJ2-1,CASWAGSYNEQFF
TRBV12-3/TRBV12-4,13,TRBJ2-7,CASSFPLGGEQYF
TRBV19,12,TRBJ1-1,CASIRGYTEAFF
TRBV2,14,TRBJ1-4,CASSVGQGSEKLFF
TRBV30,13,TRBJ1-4,CAWSSASNEKLFF
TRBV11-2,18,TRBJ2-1,CASSPSTPRLAAYNEQFF